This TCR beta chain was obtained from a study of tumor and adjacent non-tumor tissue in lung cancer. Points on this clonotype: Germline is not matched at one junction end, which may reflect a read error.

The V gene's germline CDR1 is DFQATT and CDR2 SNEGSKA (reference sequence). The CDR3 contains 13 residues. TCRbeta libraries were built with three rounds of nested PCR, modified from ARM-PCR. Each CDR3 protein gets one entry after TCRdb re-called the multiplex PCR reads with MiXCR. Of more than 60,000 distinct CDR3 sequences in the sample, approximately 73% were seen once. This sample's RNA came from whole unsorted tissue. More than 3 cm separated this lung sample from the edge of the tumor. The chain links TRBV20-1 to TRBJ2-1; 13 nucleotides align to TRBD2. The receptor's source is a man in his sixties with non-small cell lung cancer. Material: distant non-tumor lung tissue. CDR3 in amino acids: CSADGLAGVERFF. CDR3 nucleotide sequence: TGCAGTGCTGACGGACTAGCGGGAGTTGAGCGGTTCTTC.